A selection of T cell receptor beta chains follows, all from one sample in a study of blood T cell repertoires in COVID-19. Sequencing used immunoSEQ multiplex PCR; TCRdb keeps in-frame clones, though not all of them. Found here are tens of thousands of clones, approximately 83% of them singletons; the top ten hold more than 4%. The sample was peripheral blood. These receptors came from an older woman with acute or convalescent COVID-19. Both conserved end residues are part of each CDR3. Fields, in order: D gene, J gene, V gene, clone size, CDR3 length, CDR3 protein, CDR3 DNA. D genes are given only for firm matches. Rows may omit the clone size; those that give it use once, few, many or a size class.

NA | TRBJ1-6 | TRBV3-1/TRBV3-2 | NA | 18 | CASSQDLGLGRGDSPLHF | TGTGCCAGCAGCCAAGATTTAGGGTTGGGGAGGGGAGATTCACCCCTCCACTTT
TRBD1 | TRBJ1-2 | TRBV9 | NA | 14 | CASSATGINYGYTF | TGTGCCAGCAGTGCGACAGGGATCAACTATGGCTACACCTTC
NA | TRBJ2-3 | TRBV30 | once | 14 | CAWTRSSSTDTQYF | TGTGCCTGGACCAGAAGTTCTAGCACAGATACGCAGTATTTT
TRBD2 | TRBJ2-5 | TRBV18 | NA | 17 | CASSPSPGLAGKGGQYF | TGTGCCAGCTCACCATCGCCCGGACTAGCGGGCAAAGGGGGCCAGTACTTC
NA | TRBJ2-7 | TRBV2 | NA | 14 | CASQREYTSYEQYF | TGTGCCAGTCAACGGGAGTACACCTCCTACGAGCAGTACTTC
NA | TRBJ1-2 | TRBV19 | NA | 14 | CASSIIDSIYGYTF | TGTGCCAGTAGTATTATAGACTCAATCTATGGCTACACCTTC
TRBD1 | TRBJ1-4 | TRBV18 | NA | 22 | CASSPPTATISRQGLLGEKLFF | TGTGCCAGCTCACCACCGACGGCAACTATTAGTAGACAGGGACTCCTAGGGGAAAAACTGTTTTTT
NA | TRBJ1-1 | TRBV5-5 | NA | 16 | CASSLGGTITYTEAFF | TGTGCCAGCAGCTTGGGAGGGACTATAACGTACACTGAAGCTTTCTTT
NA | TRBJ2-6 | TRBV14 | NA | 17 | CASSRLRVAPGANVLTF | TGTGCCAGCAGCCGCCTGAGGGTCGCTCCTGGGGCCAACGTCCTGACTTTC
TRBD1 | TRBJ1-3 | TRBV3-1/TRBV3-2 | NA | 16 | CASSPGTGFSGNTIYF | TGTGCCAGCAGCCCCGGGACAGGCTTCTCTGGAAACACCATATATTTT
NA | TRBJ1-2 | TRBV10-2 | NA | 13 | CASSEYGLYGYTF | TGCGCCAGCAGTGAGTACGGACTCTATGGCTACACCTTC
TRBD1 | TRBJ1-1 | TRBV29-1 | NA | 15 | CSVPRGPGTGAEAFF | TGCAGCGTTCCCCGGGGCCCTGGAACAGGGGCTGAAGCTTTCTTT
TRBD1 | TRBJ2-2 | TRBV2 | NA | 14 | CASRGDRGHGELFF | TGTGCCAGCAGAGGGGACAGGGGTCACGGGGAGCTGTTTTTT